This T cell receptor (beta chain) originates from a study of T cell clones after liver transplantation. General study points: Donor-reactive sequences fell more than third party-reactive ones, suggesting partial deletion.

Produced via immunoSEQ multiplex PCR; TCRdb's table is partial and in-frame only. This table holds 95,000 to 130,000 clones, 90% found once. As concerns this clone: Its antigen is unidentified.

CDR3 length: 15 residues. V was pared by 2 bases and J by 1 base, with 6 bases of the junction left unmatched. Germline V gene sequence: CDR1 GTSNPN, CDR2 SVGIG (reference sequence). The sequencing used CD4+ T cells from blood, collected 12 months after liver transplant. This sequence originates from a human patient who received a liver transplant. T cells may partly derive from the graft donor. The J gene is TRBJ2-7, the V gene TRBV30; 9 bases agree with TRBD2. This chain's CDR3 is CAWSNSAGGSYEQYF. CDR3 DNA sequence: TGTGCCTGGAGTAACTCAGCGGGAGGATCCTACGAGCAGTACTTC.